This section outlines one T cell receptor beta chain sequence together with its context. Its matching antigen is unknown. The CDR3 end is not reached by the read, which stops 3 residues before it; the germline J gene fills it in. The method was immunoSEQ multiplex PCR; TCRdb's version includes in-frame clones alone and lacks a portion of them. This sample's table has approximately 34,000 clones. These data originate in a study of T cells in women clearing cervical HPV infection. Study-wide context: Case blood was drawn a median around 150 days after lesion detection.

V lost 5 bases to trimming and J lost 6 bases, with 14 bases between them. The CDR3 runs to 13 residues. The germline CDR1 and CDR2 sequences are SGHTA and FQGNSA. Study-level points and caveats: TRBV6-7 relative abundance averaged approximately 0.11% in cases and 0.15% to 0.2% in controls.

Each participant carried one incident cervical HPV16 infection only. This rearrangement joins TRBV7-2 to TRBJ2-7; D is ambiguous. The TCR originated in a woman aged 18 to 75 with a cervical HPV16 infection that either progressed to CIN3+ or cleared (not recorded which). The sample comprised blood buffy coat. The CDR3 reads CASSLNQRREQYF. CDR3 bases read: TGTGCCAGCAGCCTAAACCAACGCCGCGAG.